The sequence of this TCR beta chain was determined in a study of blood T cell repertoires in COVID-19. Study summary: Samples of COVID-19 (acute and convalescent) were obtained from the United States, Italy and Spain.

From germline, CDR1 is MNHEY and CDR2 SMNVEV (reference sequence). There are 14 residues in the CDR3. The trim removed 3 bases at V and 2 bases at J, leaving 4 bases unmatched. Here immunoSEQ multiplex PCR was the method, and the copy in TCRdb shows in-frame clones only, minus some. This repertoire shows fewer than 300,000 clones, 88% found once; its top ten account for more than 7.5%. The sequence was obtained from a man between 18 and 35 years old with active or convalescent COVID-19. Sample: peripheral blood. This chain uses TRBV27 with TRBJ2-7, with 7 bases lining up with TRBD1. The CDR3 region is CASSFSQGAYEQYF. The CDR3 DNA reads as TGTGCCAGCAGTTTCAGTCAGGGGGCCTACGAGCAGTACTTC.